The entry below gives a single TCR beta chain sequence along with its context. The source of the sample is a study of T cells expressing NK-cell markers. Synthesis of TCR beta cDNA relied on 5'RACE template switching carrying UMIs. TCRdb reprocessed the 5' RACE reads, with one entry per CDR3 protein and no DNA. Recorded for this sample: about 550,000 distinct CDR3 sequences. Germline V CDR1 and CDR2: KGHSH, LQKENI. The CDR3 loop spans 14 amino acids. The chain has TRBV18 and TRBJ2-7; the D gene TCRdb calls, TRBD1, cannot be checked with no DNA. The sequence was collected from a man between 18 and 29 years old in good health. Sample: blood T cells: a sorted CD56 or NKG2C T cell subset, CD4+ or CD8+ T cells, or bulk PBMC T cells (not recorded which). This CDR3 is CASSPPGTSYEQYF.